The 6 T cell receptor beta chains in this list originate from one sample, sequenced in a study of beta chain features in type 1 diabetes. Expressed TCRB transcripts were sequenced because the entire RNA isolate underwent reverse transcription. Profiling relied on immunoSEQ multiplex PCR, and the TCRdb table lists in-frame clones only, not all of them. The data show under 800,000 clones, 15% to 18% seen once. Sequencing was done on a sample of naive CD4+ T cells from blood. The receptors originated from a man younger than 35 in good health.

This clone occurred a few times. The rearrangement links TRBV2 to TRBJ1-5, with 8 bases lining up with TRBD1. The CDR3 covers 14 residues. V shed 5 bases and J 6 bases; nucleotides not matched to a gene: 6. Germline V gives CDR1 SNHLY, CDR2 FYNNEI. CDR3 DNA: TGTGCCAGCAGTCCTGGACAGGGTGGTCAGCCCCAGCATTTT. Residues: CASSPGQGGQPQHF.

Worth noting for this clone: Distinct nucleotide sequences in the sample also encode this CDR3. The gene calls are TRBV6-6 and TRBJ2-3; D is undetermined. This CDR3 is 16 amino acids long. The ends were cut back, 6 bases at V and 0 bases at J, with 16 bases in the middle. CDR1 and CDR2 (germline): MNHNY, SVGAGI (reference sequence). CDR3 residues: CASSSPRPVSTDTQYF. DNA for the CDR3: TGTGCCAGCAGCTCGCCGCGACCGGTCAGCACAGATACGCAGTATTTT.

This sequence joins TRBV30 and TRBJ2-5; D could derive from TRBD1 or TRBD2 (5 bases each). The DNA matches TRBJ2-7 better at its end, which makes the J call doubtful. Germline loops: CDR1 GTSNPN, CDR2 SVGIG (reference sequence). CDR3 length: 14 amino acids. CDR3 coding DNA: TGTGCCTGGATGCCGGGACGGACTTCCTACGAGCAGTACTTC. Translating it yields CAWMPGRTSYEQYF.

This clone was counted between two and nine times. The sample contains more than one DNA sequence encoding this CDR3. The rearrangement links TRBV7-9 to TRBJ1-1, with D possibly TRBD1 on 5 matching bases. Trimming took 5 bases from V and 8 from J, leaving 9 bases between them. The CDR3 loop spans 11 amino acids. The germline gives CDR1 SEHNR, CDR2 FQNEAQ (reference sequence). CDR3 bases: TGTGCCAGCAGCCGCGGGACGGAAGCTTTCTTT. Translation: CASSRGTEAFF.

The V and J genes are TRBV2 and TRBJ2-5; 8 bases fit TRBD1. J gave up 0 bases and V 8 bases, and 2 bases lay outside the gene matches. The length of the CDR3 is 13 residues. Germline values: CDR1 SNHLY, CDR2 FYNNEI. The CDR3 protein is CASPDRDQETQYF. CDR3 DNA sequence: TGTGCCAGCCCGGACAGGGACCAAGAGACCCAGTACTTC.

This clone was found a few times. V usage is TRBV20-1 and J usage is TRBJ1-2, with no clear D. V lost 5 bases to trimming and J lost 5 bases, with 9 bases between them. The CDR3 contains 11 residues. CDR1 and CDR2 (germline): DFQATT, SNEGSKA (reference sequence). The CDR3 spells CSAPGWYGYTF. The CDR3 coding sequence is TGCAGTGCTCCCGGTTGGTATGGCTACACCTTC.